The clone carrying this TCR beta chain has just a few counts. Stated time point: patch test 2, 6 weeks after DPC sensitization. Treatment here: therapeutic diphenylcyclopropenone sensitization with weekly scalp DPC. This CDR3 contains 12 residues. Germline V gene lookup returns CDR1 SQVTM and CDR2 ANQGSEA. V was pared by 6 bases and J by 8 bases, with 17 bases between. Original methodology: Samples contained a median of approximately 100,000 TCRs, with a range of about 23,224 to 700,000. TCRdb re-derived calls from the RACE reads in MiXCR, one entry per CDR3 protein. For this entry, the V and J calls and clone size follow TCRdb and not the study's own pipeline. The table records tens of thousands of distinct CDR3 sequences, 10% of them present only once. This sample is drawn from a study of human T cells and chemical hapten exposure.

Sequenced material: whole blood, taken in connection with sensitization to the hapten diphenylcyclopropenone (DPC). J is TRBJ2-7 and V is TRBV29-1; the D gene could be TRBD1 or TRBD2 (5 bases each). The receptor comes from a woman in her fifties or sixties with alopecia areata. Some clones in this sample may be carry-over from other donors' samples. The chain's CDR3 is CSVRGNPDKQYF. The CDR3 DNA sequence: TGCAGCGTGAGGGGCAACCCCGACAAGCAGTACTTC.